This passage covers 3 T cell receptor beta chains from one sample sequenced in a study of cytomegalovirus exposure and HLA in healthy donors. PCR primers comprised 60 Vbeta and 13 Jbeta primers. TCRdb's table, derived via immunoSEQ multiplex PCR, lists solely in-frame clones and lacks some. Seen here are tens of thousands of clones, roughly 77% observed once, and the top ten hold approximately 2.3%. The specimen was PBMCs. Source of these receptors: a man aged 40-50 years in good health and CMV-seronegative.

The V call is TRBV9, the J call TRBJ2-1, with D possibly TRBD1 on 7 matching bases. V was shortened by 4 bases and J by 8 bases, with 19 bases between the two germline ends. Germline V gene data show CDR1 as SGDLS and CDR2 as YYNGEE. This CDR3 spans 15 amino acids. The CDR3 region has the DNA TGTGCCAGCAGCCTCGGACAGGCGAGGGAGGATGAGCAGTTCTTC. Translated, it gives CASSLGQAREDEQFF.

This clone was recorded once. The V and J genes are TRBV27 and TRBJ1-5; possibly TRBD1 for D (6 bases). This CDR3 contains 14 residues. Germline V gene lookup returns CDR1 MNHEY and CDR2 SMNVEV (reference sequence). V was trimmed by 2 bases and J by 7 bases, leaving 12 bases between them. Here the CDR3 reads CASSLEQGLQPQHF. The CDR3 DNA reads TGTGCCAGCAGTTTAGAACAGGGTCTGCAGCCCCAGCATTTT.

The chain links TRBV5-1 to TRBJ2-1; 9 positions agree with TRBD1. The CDR3 has 15 residues. The V gene end was trimmed by 3 bases and the J gene end by 5 bases; junction bases not matched to a gene: 6. CDR1 and CDR2 (germline): SGHRS, YFSETQ. The CDR3 nucleotides read TGCGCCAGCAGCTCACAGGGGGCTCTAGACAATGAGCAGTTCTTC. Amino acids: CASSSQGALDNEQFF.